This T cell receptor beta chain emerged from a study of blood T cell repertoires in COVID-19. Study overall: Sites across the United States, Italy and Spain contributed samples from acute and convalescent COVID-19.

Sequencing was performed with immunoSEQ multiplex PCR; in TCRdb, only in-frame clones are kept and a portion is missing. The sample holds a few hundred thousand clones, around 83% seen once. The CDR3 spans 15 residues. V was shortened by 6 bases and J by 4 bases, with 16 bases between the two germline ends. Germline V gene sequence: CDR1 SGHTA, CDR2 FQGNSA. Cohorts were determined from participant-reported clinical history. This chain joins TRBV7-2 and TRBJ2-1; tentatively, D is TRBD2 (5 bases). The sequencing sample was made of PBMCs or T cells enriched from blood (not recorded which). The receptor's source is a woman aged 45-60 years who had recovered from COVID-19. The CDR3 is CASRRTGPNYNEQFF. The CDR3 nucleotides are TGTGCCAGCAGGAGGACTGGACCTAATTACAATGAGCAGTTCTTC.